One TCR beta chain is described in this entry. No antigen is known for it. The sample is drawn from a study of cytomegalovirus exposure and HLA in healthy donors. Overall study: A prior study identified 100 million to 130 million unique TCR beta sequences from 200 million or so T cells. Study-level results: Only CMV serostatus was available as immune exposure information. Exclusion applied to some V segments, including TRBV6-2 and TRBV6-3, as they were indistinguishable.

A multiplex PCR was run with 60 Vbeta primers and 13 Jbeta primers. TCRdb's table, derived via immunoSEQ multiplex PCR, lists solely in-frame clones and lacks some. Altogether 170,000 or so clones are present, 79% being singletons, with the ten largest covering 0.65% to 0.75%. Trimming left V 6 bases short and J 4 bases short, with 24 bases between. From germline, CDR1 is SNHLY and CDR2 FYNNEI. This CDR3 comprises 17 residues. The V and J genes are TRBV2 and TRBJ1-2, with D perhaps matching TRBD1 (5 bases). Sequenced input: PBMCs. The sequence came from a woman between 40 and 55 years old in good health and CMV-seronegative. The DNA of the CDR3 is TGTGCCAGCAGGAATACCGGACATCCCGGTATGGGCTATGGCTACACCTTC. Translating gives CASRNTGHPGMGYGYTF.